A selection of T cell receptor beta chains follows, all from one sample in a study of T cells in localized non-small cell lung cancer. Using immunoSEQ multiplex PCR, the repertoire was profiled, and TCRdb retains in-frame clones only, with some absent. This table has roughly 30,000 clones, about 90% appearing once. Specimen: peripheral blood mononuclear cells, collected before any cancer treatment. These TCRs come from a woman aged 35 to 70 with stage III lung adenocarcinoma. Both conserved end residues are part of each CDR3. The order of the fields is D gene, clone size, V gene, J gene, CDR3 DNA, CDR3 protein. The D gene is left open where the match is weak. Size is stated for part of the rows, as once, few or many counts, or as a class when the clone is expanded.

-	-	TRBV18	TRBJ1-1	TGTGCCAGCTCACCAATGTTGAAGGGCATGAACACTGAAGCTTTCTTT	CASSPMLKGMNTEAFF
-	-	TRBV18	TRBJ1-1	TGTGCCAGCCTCAAAGGACAGCTGAACACTGAAGCTTTCTTT	CASLKGQLNTEAFF
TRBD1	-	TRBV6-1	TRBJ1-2	TGTGCCAGCAGGGGGACAGGGGACTATGGCTACACCTTC	CASRGTGDYGYTF
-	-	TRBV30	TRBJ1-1	TGTGCCTGGACGGCGGATCGAAGGACTGAAGCTTTCTTT	CAWTADRRTEAFF
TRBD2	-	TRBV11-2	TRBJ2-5	TGTGCCAGCAGCCACGGGACTAGCGGATGGGAGACCCAGTACTTC	CASSHGTSGWETQYF
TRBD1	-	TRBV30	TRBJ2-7	TGTGCCTGGGGACAACCAAGGGACAGCTCCTACGAGCAGTACTTC	CAWGQPRDSSYEQYF
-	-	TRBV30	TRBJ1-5	TGTGCCTGGAGTGTACAGGGAAAGGGAGGCAATCAGCCCCAGCATTTT	CAWSVQGKGGNQPQHF
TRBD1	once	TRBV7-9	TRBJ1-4	TGTGCCAGCAGCGAAAACAGGGGAGGGCAAGCTAATGAAAAACTGTTTTTT	CASSENRGGQANEKLFF
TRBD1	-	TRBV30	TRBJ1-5	TGTGCCTGGACCCCGGGACAGGGCATCGATCAGCCCCAGCATTTT	CAWTPGQGIDQPQHF
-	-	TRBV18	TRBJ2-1	TGTGCCAGCTCACCACTGAGCGGCGCTTACAATGAGCAGTTCTTC	CASSPLSGAYNEQFF
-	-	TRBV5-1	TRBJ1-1	TGCGCCAGCAGCTTGTGGGACGCAGGGCCGAACACTGAAGCTTTCTTT	CASSLWDAGPNTEAFF
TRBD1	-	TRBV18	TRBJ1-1	TGTGCCAGCTCACCGGTGACAGGGGGCGCAGTTGAAGCTTTCTTT	CASSPVTGGAVEAFF
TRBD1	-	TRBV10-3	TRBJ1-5	TGTGCCATCAGTGAGACGGGACAGGGTTGGCAGCCCCAGCATTTT	CAISETGQGWQPQHF
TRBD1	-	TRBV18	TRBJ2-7	TGTGCCAGCTCAAACGGACAGGGGGTCTACGAGCAGTACTTC	CASSNGQGVYEQYF
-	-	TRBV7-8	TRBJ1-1	TGTGCCAGCAGCTTTGGGACCGAGACTGAAGCTTTCTTT	CASSFGTETEAFF
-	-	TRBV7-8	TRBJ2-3	TGTGCCAGCAGCTTAGCCGACGGGAGACGTAGCACAGATACGCAGTATTTT	CASSLADGRRSTDTQYF
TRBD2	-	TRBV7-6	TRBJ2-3	TGTGCCAGCAGCGTCGCCCTAGCGGGAACTAGCACAGATACGCAGTATTTT	CASSVALAGTSTDTQYF
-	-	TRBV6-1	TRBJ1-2	TGTGCCAGCAGTGAGACGGCCAACTATGGCTACACCTTC	CASSETANYGYTF
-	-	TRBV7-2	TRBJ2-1	TGTGCCAGCAGAATCGGAGGGCCAGTGGATGAGCAGTTCTTC	CASRIGGPVDEQFF
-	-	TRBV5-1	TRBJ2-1	TGCGCCAGCAGCTCCTACCCCGGGGGATACAATGAGCAGTTCTTC	CASSSYPGGYNEQFF
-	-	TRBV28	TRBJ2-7	TGTGCCAGCAGAACTCCCCCGAAAGAGCAGTACTTC	CASRTPPKEQYF
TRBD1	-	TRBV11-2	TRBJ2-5	TGTGCCAGCAGCTTAGAAACAGGGGTGGAGACCCAGTACTTC	CASSLETGVETQYF
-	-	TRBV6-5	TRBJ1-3	TGTGCCAGCAGTTACTCCCCGGCAGGCTCTGGAAACACCATATATTTT	CASSYSPAGSGNTIYF
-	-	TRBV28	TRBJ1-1	TGTGCCAGCAAGGGTTCTTGGCAGGGCACTGAAGCTTTCTTT	CASKGSWQGTEAFF
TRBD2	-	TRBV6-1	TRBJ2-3	TGTGCCACCAAGCGGGGGCAAAGCACAGATACGCAGTATTTT	CATKRGQSTDTQYF
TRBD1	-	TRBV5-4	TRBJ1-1	TGTGCCAGCAGCGGACAGGGGTTCTCTGAAGCTTTCTTT	CASSGQGFSEAFF
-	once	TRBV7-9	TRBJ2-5	TGTGCCAGCAGCGTAGACACCGTGGAGACCCAGTACTTC	CASSVDTVETQYF
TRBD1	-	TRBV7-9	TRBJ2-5	TGTGCCAGCAGCTTATGGGGGACAGGGGGAGAGACCCAGTACTTC	CASSLWGTGGETQYF
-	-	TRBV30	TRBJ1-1	TGTGCCTGGAGTGTACTAAGGGGTGGAACTGAAGCTTTCTTT	CAWSVLRGGTEAFF
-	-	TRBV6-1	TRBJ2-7	TGTGCCAGCAGTGAAGTGGTCAACCAAGCCTACGAGCAGTACTTC	CASSEVVNQAYEQYF
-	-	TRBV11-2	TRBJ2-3	TGTGCCAGCAGCTTAGTAGTAGGCCTCAAATACACAGATACGCAGTATTTT	CASSLVVGLKYTDTQYF
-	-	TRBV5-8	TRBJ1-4	TGTGCCAGCAGCCGGGACACTAATGAAAAACTGTTTTTT	CASSRDTNEKLFF
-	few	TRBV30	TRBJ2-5	TGTGCCTGTAACCTCGGGGGAGAGACCCAGTACTTC	CACNLGGETQYF
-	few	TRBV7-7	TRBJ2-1	TGTGCCAGCAGCTTGGCCCCGGATAACAATGAGCAGTTCTTC	CASSLAPDNNEQFF
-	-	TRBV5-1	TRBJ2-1	TGCGCCAGCAGCGCCCAGGGTCGAAGCTCCTACAATGAGCAGTTCTTC	CASSAQGRSSYNEQFF
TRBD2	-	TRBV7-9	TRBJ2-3	TGTGCCAGCAGCCTACTAGCGGGAAGGTCAGATACGCAGTATTTT	CASSLLAGRSDTQYF
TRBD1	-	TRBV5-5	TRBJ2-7	TGTGCCAGCAGCACGGACAGGGGAAATTTAAACGAGCAGTACTTC	CASSTDRGNLNEQYF
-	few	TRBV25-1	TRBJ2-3	TGTGCCAGCAGTCTACTTTACGGGGGCGCAGATACGCAGTATTTT	CASSLLYGGADTQYF
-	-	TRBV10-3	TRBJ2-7	TGTGCCATCAGTCAGGGGAGCGCCGCCTACGAGCAGTACTTC	CAISQGSAAYEQYF
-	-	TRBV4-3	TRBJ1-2	TGCGCCAGCAGCCAAGATCGTGTGGGGGCCTATGGCTACACCTTC	CASSQDRVGAYGYTF
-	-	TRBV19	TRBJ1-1	TGTGCCAGTAGCGACGGTAGAAACACTGAAGCTTTCTTT	CASSDGRNTEAFF
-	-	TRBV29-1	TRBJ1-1	TGCAGCGCCCTTGGGACAGAAGCTTTCTTT	CSALGTEAFF
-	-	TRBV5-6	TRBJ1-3	TGTGCCAGCAGCTTCGGGACTGGAAACACCATATATTTT	CASSFGTGNTIYF
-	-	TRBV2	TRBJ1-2	TGTGCCAGCAGGCGGGACACTAACTATGGCTACACCTTC	CASRRDTNYGYTF
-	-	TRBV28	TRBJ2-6	TGTGCCAGCAGCCAGAGGAGCTCTGGGGCCAACGTCCTGACTTTC	CASSQRSSGANVLTF
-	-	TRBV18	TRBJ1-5	TGTGCCAGCTCACCAGTGAATCAGCCCCAGCATTTT	CASSPVNQPQHF
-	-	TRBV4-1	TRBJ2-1	TGCGCCAGCAGCCTCTCTAGCGAGTTTGACAATGAGCAGTTCTTC	CASSLSSEFDNEQFF
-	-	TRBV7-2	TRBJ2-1	TGTGCCAGCAGCTTAGAACTAAACTACAATGAGCAGTTCTTC	CASSLELNYNEQFF
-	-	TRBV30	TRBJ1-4	TGTGCCTGGAGCCTTAAAGATGCAACTAATGAAAAACTGTTTTTT	CAWSLKDATNEKLFF
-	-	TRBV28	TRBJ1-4	TGTGCCAGCAGTGGCGGATCTCCTAAGTGGGAAAAACTGTTTTTT	CASSGGSPKWEKLFF
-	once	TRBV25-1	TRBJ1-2	TGTGCCAGTTTTAGACAGGACTACTATGGCTACACCTTC	CASFRQDYYGYTF
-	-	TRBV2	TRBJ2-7	TGTGCCAGCAGGGACAAGGTTAATTGGAGCTCCTACGAGCAGTACTTC	CASRDKVNWSSYEQYF
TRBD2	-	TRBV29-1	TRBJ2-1	TGCAGCGTTGCTAGCGGGAGTAGGGATGAGCAGTTCTTC	CSVASGSRDEQFF